In its sample, the clone carrying this TCR beta chain was seen a few times. The data were obtained in a study of T cell changes during pregnancy in multiple sclerosis. This table comes from immunoSEQ multiplex PCR, and its TCRdb copy is limited to in-frame clones, with some not included. The data show fewer than 70,000 clones, around nine tenths seen once. The CDR3 contains 13 residues. CDR1 is SGHTA and CDR2 is FQGNSA in the germline V gene. Trimming shortened V by 3 bases and J by 6 bases, and 11 bases separated the two germline ends. The TCR comes from a human donor whose cells served as feeder cells for cultures in a pregnancy study. V usage is TRBV7-2 and J usage is TRBJ1-2; perhaps TRBD1 as D (5 bases). The sample taken for sequencing was peripheral blood from another person, used as feeder cells. In DNA form, the CDR3 reads TGTGCCAGCAGCTTTTGGTCAGGGCATGGCTACACCTTC. It specifies CASSFWSGHGYTF.